The clone carrying this T cell receptor beta chain was recorded at least ten times. The antigen is undetermined. Sequencing involved patients with CD8+CD57+ cell expansion previously shown by flow cytometry. None of the patients had been given any therapy when their blood was sampled. The template for TCR beta VDJ and CDR3 sequence profiling was genomic DNA. TCRdb recomputed calls from the reads with MiXCR, one row per CDR3 protein. The sample records approximately 220,000 distinct CDR3 sequences, about half being singletons. This sample is drawn from a study of CD8+CD57+ T cells in acquired aplastic anemia. Overall study context: DNA from sorted CD4+ and CD8+ cells averaged 3.2 ug. Study-level results: Patients did not significantly differ from controls in CD8+ Simpson's diversity. Patients shared about 30 CD8+ CDR3 sequences with controls.

This CDR3 comprises 16 residues. Germline V CDR1 and CDR2: MNHEY, SVGAGI. V dropped 5 bases and J dropped 3 bases, with 20 bases sitting between them. The J gene is TRBJ2-7, the V gene TRBV6-5, with D perhaps TRBD2 (7 bases). Sequencing was done on a sample of sorted CD4+, CD8+, or CD8+CD57+ T cells (not recorded which) from PBMCs. The origin of this receptor is a human donor with aplastic anemia. The CDR3 DNA sequence: TGTGCCAGCAGTGTACTTAGCTCGGGGGGCTTCTACGAGCAGTACTTC. Protein: CASSVLSSGGFYEQYF.